The following is a T cell receptor beta chain sequence with its context. The antigen is unknown. TCR alpha and beta CDR3 regions were amplified from RNA using iRepertoire nested multiplex PCR. Tissue mRNA or PBMC total RNA, 100-400 ng, went into one-step reverse transcription and amplification. TCRdb used MiXCR to reprocess the multiplex PCR reads, holding one entry per CDR3 protein. The sample lists more than 90,000 distinct CDR3 sequences, roughly 40% occurring once. This entry belongs to a study of glioma-infiltrating T cells. Study outcomes and limitations: Very few CDR3 sequences were shared between tissue and blood.

Per the germline V gene, CDR1 is DFQATT and CDR2 is SNEGSKA (reference sequence). The CDR3 length is 15 residues. The V gene end was trimmed by 4 bases and the J gene end by 3 bases; junction bases not matched to a gene: 2. Sequenced sample: glioma tissue, nonneoplastic brain tissue, or PBMCs (not recorded which). The clonotype originates from a human donor with low-grade glioma or glioblastoma, undergoing nonglioma brain surgery, or in good health (not recorded which). V usage is TRBV20-1 and J usage is TRBJ1-6, with TRBD1 identical over 11 bases. The CDR3 spells CSATGTGGYNSPLHF. For the CDR3, the DNA is TGCAGTGCTACCGGGACAGGGGGCTATAATTCACCCCTCCACTTT.